The entry below gives a single T cell receptor (beta chain) sequence along with its context. Under the authors' procedure: Nucleated cell counts were estimated from reference gene primer amplification. Produced via immunoSEQ multiplex PCR; TCRdb's table is partial and in-frame only. For V, J and clone size, that table is used; D and trimming come from the DNA. The data contain fewer than 130,000 clones, roughly 91% of them singletons. This specimen comes from a study of blood T cell repertoires in COVID-19. For the study at large: The United States, Italy and Spain supplied acute and convalescent COVID-19 samples.

Unmatched junction bases numbered 6, after V lost 6 bases and J lost 2 bases. Germline V lookup: CDR1 MDHEN, CDR2 SYDVKM. CDR3 length: 15 residues. This sequence originates from a woman in her forties or fifties with acute or convalescent COVID-19. The sequencing input was peripheral blood. The V call is TRBV28, the J call TRBJ2-1; TRBD1 aligns across 8 bases. Here the CDR3 reads CASSEDREPYNEQFF. For the CDR3, the DNA is TGTGCCAGCAGCGAGGACAGGGAACCCTACAATGAGCAGTTCTTC.